This entry concerns a single T cell receptor (beta chain). TCRdb's table, derived via immunoSEQ multiplex PCR, lists solely in-frame clones and lacks some. The repertoire holds 170,000 or so clones, with 90% to 95% as singletons. This entry belongs to a study of control samples from healthy donors and cancer patients. CDR1 and CDR2 (germline): SGHRS, YFSETQ. The CDR3 runs to 14 residues. The J segment lost 7 bases and the V segment lost 2 bases, leaving 1 base of the junction unmatched. The sample was blood. The TCR comes from a woman under 30 in good health. The chain is built from TRBV5-1 and TRBJ1-6; 9 bases agree with TRBD1. The CDR3 spells CASSFGQGNSPLHF. The CDR3 DNA reads TGCGCCAGCAGCTTCGGACAGGGGAATTCACCCCTCCACTTT.